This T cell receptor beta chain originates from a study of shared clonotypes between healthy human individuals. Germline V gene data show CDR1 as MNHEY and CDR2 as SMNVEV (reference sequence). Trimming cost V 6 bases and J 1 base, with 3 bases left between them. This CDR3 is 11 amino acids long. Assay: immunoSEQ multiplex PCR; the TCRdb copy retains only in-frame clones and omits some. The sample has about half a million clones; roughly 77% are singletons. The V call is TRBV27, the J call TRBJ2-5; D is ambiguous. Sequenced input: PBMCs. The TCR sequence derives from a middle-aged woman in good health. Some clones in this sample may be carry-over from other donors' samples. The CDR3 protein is CASRLQETQYF. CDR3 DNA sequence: TGTGCCAGCAGACTCCAAGAGACCCAGTACTTC.